This T cell receptor beta chain derives from a study of response to subunit inactivated influenza vaccine (dated by TCRdb to between 2017 and 2018). General notes on the study: To follow how T cells responded to a trivalent subunit inactivated influenza vaccine, the researchers relied on deep quantitative profiling of the T cell receptor repertoire. Paper-wide results and their limitations: The authors suggested that each seasonal influenza vaccination may recruit only a limited number of new T cells.

Library preparation used RT-PCR. Instrument on record: Illumina HiSeq 2500. The public reads were run again by TCRdb, first through fastp at Q25 and then through MiXCR, and only productive beta chains were kept. Rows are combined by CDR3 protein, so each entry shows the most common genes and DNA. In this sample the table shows 500,000 to 600,000 distinct CDR3 sequences, 12% to 15% of which occur a single time. The ten largest clones represent approximately 10% of the sample. There are a few counts of this clonotype. Its specific antigen is unknown. No much larger clone is present one base from it, and per-base qualities are unavailable. The trim is 3 bases for V and 0 bases for J, with a gap of 11 bases between the germline ends. CDR1 ENHRY and CDR2 SYGVKD are derived from the germline V gene. The CDR3 sequence holds 15 residues, the cysteine and phenylalanine included. Only the CDR3 DNA stays, 45 bases, in frame from base 1.

The receptor was derived from a man in his fifties who received an inactivated influenza vaccine. Donor details come from another sample of the same person, matched by shared clones. This sample comprised PBMCs from blood, obtained about 11 days after vaccination. The rearranged chain carries TRBV10-3 and TRBJ1-1; confidence is insufficient to name the D gene. The nucleotide sequence is given as TGTGCCATCAGTGAAAAGGAGGTTTTGAACACTGAAGCTTTCTTT. Its translation reads: CAISEKEVLNTEAFF.